These T cell receptor beta chains were read from a single sample in a study of regulatory T cells in long-lasting Graves disease. TCRdb redid the calling of the multiplex PCR reads with MiXCR, one entry per CDR3 protein. The table lists 360,000 or so distinct CDR3 sequences, about 10% of them singletons. This sample also appeared in a second study, on T cells in Graves' hyperthyroidism and ophthalmopathy.

Sequencing was performed on peripheral blood mononuclear cells (PBMCs), taken at new diagnosis, from a patient treated with antithyroid drugs. All receptors derive from a woman between 18 and 29 years old with Graves disease. The CDR3 runs from the conserved cysteine through the conserved F or W. Each record gives: V gene, clone size, J gene, D gene, CDR3 DNA, CDR3 protein. D genes are given only for firm matches. The size entry is marked missing in some rows and otherwise reads once, few, many or a size class.

V gene: TRBV24-1; clone size: few; J gene: TRBJ2-1; D gene: -; CDR3 DNA: TGTGCCACCAGCGGATCCGGGACTTTACACGAGCAGTTCTTC; CDR3 protein: CATSGSGTLHEQFF
V gene: TRBV7-9; clone size: many; J gene: TRBJ1-2; D gene: -; CDR3 DNA: TGTGCCAGCAGCAAGACCTTTGACTATGGCTACACCTTC; CDR3 protein: CASSKTFDYGYTF
V gene: TRBV3-1; clone size: -; J gene: TRBJ2-7; D gene: -; CDR3 DNA: TGTGCCAGCAGCCAAAGTCTTGCGGAAGACTACGAGCAGTACTTC; CDR3 protein: CASSQSLAEDYEQYF
V gene: TRBV20-1; clone size: -; J gene: TRBJ1-5; D gene: -; CDR3 DNA: TGCAGTGCCCTAGGGGGGGGGCTCAATCAGCCCCAGCATTTT; CDR3 protein: CSALGGGLNQPQHF
V gene: TRBV2; clone size: many; J gene: TRBJ2-3; D gene: -; CDR3 DNA: TGTGCCAGCACCATGATCCGGGGGACCACAGATACGCAGTATTTT; CDR3 protein: CASTMIRGTTDTQYF
V gene: TRBV20-1; clone size: many; J gene: TRBJ2-2; D gene: -; CDR3 DNA: TGCAGTGCTAGAATCCCTCGGGTGGCGAACACCGGGGAGCTGTTTTTT; CDR3 protein: CSARIPRVANTGELFF
V gene: TRBV12-3/TRBV12-4; clone size: few; J gene: TRBJ1-3; D gene: TRBD1; CDR3 DNA: TGTGCCAGCACAACACAGGGGGCGATTGGAAACACCGTATATTTT; CDR3 protein: CASTTQGAIGNTVYF
V gene: TRBV27; clone size: many; J gene: TRBJ2-7; D gene: -; CDR3 DNA: TGTGCCAGCAGTTTTTCGGGACTTTTAGCCACCTACGAGCAGTACTTC; CDR3 protein: CASSFSGLLATYEQYF
V gene: TRBV5-1; clone size: few; J gene: TRBJ2-7; D gene: -; CDR3 DNA: TGCGCCAGCAGCTCGGTCGAGGATACGTACGAGCAGTACTTC; CDR3 protein: CASSSVEDTYEQYF
V gene: TRBV6-5; clone size: many; J gene: TRBJ1-2; D gene: -; CDR3 DNA: TGTGCCAGCAGTTCTCTAGATGGCTACACCTTC; CDR3 protein: CASSSLDGYTF
V gene: TRBV7-8; clone size: -; J gene: TRBJ1-2; D gene: TRBD1; CDR3 DNA: TGTGCCAGCAGCCTTGACAGGGTAGTCTTCTATGGCTACACCTTC; CDR3 protein: CASSLDRVVFYGYTF
V gene: TRBV5-4; clone size: many; J gene: TRBJ1-2; D gene: -; CDR3 DNA: TGTGCCAGCCGCCAGGACTATGGCTACACCTTC; CDR3 protein: CASRQDYGYTF
V gene: TRBV20-1; clone size: few; J gene: TRBJ2-2; D gene: TRBD1; CDR3 DNA: TGCAGTGTCCGCATTCGGGACAGTTACACCGGGGAGCTGTTTTTT; CDR3 protein: CSVRIRDSYTGELFF